A selection of T cell receptor beta chains follows, all from one sample in a study of shared clonotypes between healthy human individuals. Clones were read by immunoSEQ multiplex PCR, and TCRdb kept only the in-frame ones, dropping some. The data show hundreds of thousands of clones, around 90% seen once. Sample: naive CD8+ T cells sorted from blood. These receptors were collected from a man aged 25-40 years in good health. The CDR3 runs from the conserved cysteine through the conserved F or W. A D gene is named only where the DNA matches it firmly. Clone size is given for some rows only: seen once, a few or many times, or a class if the clone is expanded.

V: TRBV27; D: TRBD2; J: TRBJ2-7; size: NA; CDR3: CASSLESGRVYEQYF; DNA: TGTGCCAGCAGTTTAGAAAGCGGGAGGGTCTACGAGCAGTACTTC
V: TRBV7-9; D: TRBD1; J: TRBJ2-5; size: NA; CDR3: CASTGAQETQYF; DNA: TGTGCCTCGACAGGGGCGCAGGAGACCCAGTACTTC
V: TRBV4-1; D: NA; J: TRBJ1-4; size: NA; CDR3: CASSQVSGEKLFF; DNA: TGCGCCAGCAGCCAAGTCTCGGGGGAAAAACTGTTTTTT
V: TRBV14; D: NA; J: TRBJ1-1; size: NA; CDR3: CASSQLRNRAPAFF; DNA: TGTGCCAGCAGCCAGCTCCGGAACAGGGCGCCAGCTTTCTTT
V: TRBV5-1; D: TRBD2; J: TRBJ2-3; size: NA; CDR3: CASSPLGGRLTDTQYF; DNA: TGCGCCAGCAGCCCCCTTGGCGGGAGACTCACAGATACGCAGTATTTT
V: TRBV9; D: TRBD1; J: TRBJ2-2; size: NA; CDR3: CASSENRDRGYTGELFF; DNA: TGTGCCAGCAGCGAGAACCGGGACAGGGGGTACACCGGGGAGCTGTTTTTT
V: TRBV19; D: NA; J: TRBJ2-1; size: NA; CDR3: CASSFRVLERSYNEQFF; DNA: TGTGCCAGTTCATTCCGCGTACTAGAGAGATCCTACAATGAGCAGTTCTTC
V: TRBV27; D: NA; J: TRBJ2-7; size: NA; CDR3: CASSLSQGSSDYEQYF; DNA: TGTGCCAGCAGTCTTTCGCAGGGGTCCTCAGACTACGAGCAGTACTTC
V: TRBV5-6; D: TRBD2; J: TRBJ2-7; size: NA; CDR3: CASSLVRGGLTYEQYF; DNA: TGTGCCAGCAGCTTGGTTCGGGGGGGCCTAACCTACGAGCAGTACTTC
V: TRBV7-2; D: NA; J: TRBJ2-1; size: NA; CDR3: CASSDLPAKEQFF; DNA: TGTGCCAGCAGCGACCTCCCGGCAAAGGAGCAGTTCTTC
V: TRBV14; D: NA; J: TRBJ1-4; size: once; CDR3: CASSQVAGAFEKLFF; DNA: TGTGCCAGCAGCCAAGTTGCAGGGGCCTTTGAAAAACTGTTTTTT
V: TRBV5-4; D: NA; J: TRBJ2-7; size: NA; CDR3: CASSTHKGRDYEQYF; DNA: TGTGCCAGCAGCACGCACAAGGGTCGCGACTACGAGCAGTACTTC
V: TRBV7-9; D: NA; J: TRBJ2-1; size: NA; CDR3: CASSLVGKGEQFF; DNA: TGTGCCAGCAGCTTAGTCGGTAAGGGTGAGCAGTTCTTC
V: TRBV9; D: TRBD1; J: TRBJ2-1; size: NA; CDR3: CASSGRPGQRAYNEQFF; DNA: TGTGCCAGCAGTGGACGACCGGGACAGCGTGCTTACAATGAGCAGTTCTTC
V: TRBV5-4; D: NA; J: TRBJ2-5; size: NA; CDR3: CASSFTGSAETQYF; DNA: TGTGCCAGCAGCTTCACAGGGAGTGCGGAGACCCAGTACTTC
V: TRBV27; D: NA; J: TRBJ2-7; size: NA; CDR3: CASSPNLGDYEQYF; DNA: TGTGCCAGCAGTCCAAATTTGGGGGACTACGAGCAGTACTTC
V: TRBV7-9; D: NA; J: TRBJ2-7; size: NA; CDR3: CASSAAGLVEQYF; DNA: TGTGCCAGCAGCGCGGCCGGACTTGTGGAGCAGTACTTC
V: TRBV19; D: TRBD1; J: TRBJ2-7; size: few; CDR3: CASSTGGQGEQYF; DNA: TGTGCCAGTAGCACAGGGGGTCAGGGCGAGCAGTACTTC
V: TRBV10-1; D: TRBD2; J: TRBJ2-7; size: NA; CDR3: CASSSLAGVTYEQYF; DNA: TGCGCCAGCAGTTCCCTAGCGGGAGTAACCTACGAGCAGTACTTC
V: TRBV7-9; D: NA; J: TRBJ2-7; size: NA; CDR3: CASSFPVVDEQYF; DNA: TGTGCCAGCAGCTTCCCAGTGGTCGACGAGCAGTACTTC
V: TRBV7-2; D: NA; J: TRBJ2-7; size: NA; CDR3: CASSLYRTGALSEQYF; DNA: TGTGCCAGCAGCTTATACAGGACCGGGGCCCTCAGCGAGCAGTACTTC
V: TRBV7-9; D: NA; J: TRBJ2-2; size: NA; CDR3: CASSPRPGNTGELFF; DNA: TGTGCCAGCAGCCCACGACCAGGGAACACCGGGGAGCTGTTTTTT
V: TRBV28; D: NA; J: TRBJ2-7; size: NA; CDR3: CASSPTLVGYDEQYF; DNA: TGTGCCAGCAGTCCGACCTTGGTGGGGTACGACGAGCAGTACTTC
V: TRBV10-2; D: NA; J: TRBJ2-5; size: once; CDR3: CATNGRYQETQYF; DNA: TGCGCCACCAACGGCCGATACCAAGAGACCCAGTACTTC
V: TRBV7-6; D: TRBD2; J: TRBJ2-1; size: NA; CDR3: CASSLTSGPLYNEQFF; DNA: TGTGCCAGCAGTTTGACTAGCGGGCCGCTCTACAATGAGCAGTTCTTC
V: TRBV9; D: NA; J: TRBJ2-7; size: once; CDR3: CASSEQKGASEQYF; DNA: TGTGCCAGCAGCGAACAGAAAGGGGCCTCCGAGCAGTACTTC
V: TRBV5-1; D: TRBD1; J: TRBJ2-3; size: NA; CDR3: CASSLWTGSTDTQYF; DNA: TGCGCCAGCAGCTTGTGGACAGGGAGCACAGATACGCAGTATTTT
V: TRBV27; D: TRBD1; J: TRBJ2-3; size: once; CDR3: CASSDRTGPLTDTQYF; DNA: TGTGCCAGCAGCGATCGGACAGGGCCCCTCACAGATACGCAGTATTTT
V: TRBV2; D: NA; J: TRBJ2-7; size: NA; CDR3: CASSEVPGPRYEQYF; DNA: TGTGCCAGCAGTGAAGTCCCAGGGCCCCGCTACGAGCAGTACTTC
V: TRBV28; D: TRBD2; J: TRBJ2-7; size: NA; CDR3: CASSLEAGGTYEQYF; DNA: TGTGCCAGCAGTTTAGAAGCGGGAGGTACCTACGAGCAGTACTTC
V: TRBV2; D: TRBD2; J: TRBJ2-5; size: NA; CDR3: CASSVLLTSGQETQYF; DNA: TGTGCCAGCAGTGTCCTACTAACTAGCGGGCAAGAGACCCAGTACTTC
V: TRBV19; D: NA; J: TRBJ1-5; size: NA; CDR3: CASRHQQDQGYNQPQHF; DNA: TGTGCCAGTAGACACCAACAAGATCAGGGGTACAATCAGCCCCAGCATTTT
V: TRBV28; D: NA; J: TRBJ1-2; size: NA; CDR3: CASSSYREFNYGYTF; DNA: TGTGCCAGCAGCTCATACAGGGAATTCAACTATGGCTACACCTTC
V: TRBV28; D: NA; J: TRBJ2-7; size: NA; CDR3: CASSPLPRYEQYF; DNA: TGTGCCAGCAGTCCACTCCCACGTTACGAGCAGTACTTC
V: TRBV4-1; D: NA; J: TRBJ2-1; size: NA; CDR3: CASSQVITGAAYNEQFF; DNA: TGCGCCAGCAGCCAAGTTATTACGGGAGCGGCCTACAATGAGCAGTTCTTC
V: TRBV9; D: NA; J: TRBJ2-1; size: NA; CDR3: CASSVDYNEQFF; DNA: TGTGCCAGCAGCGTAGATTACAATGAGCAGTTCTTC
V: TRBV28; D: TRBD2; J: TRBJ2-1; size: NA; CDR3: CASSTSGSYNEQFF; DNA: TGTGCCAGCAGTACTAGCGGGAGTTACAATGAGCAGTTCTTC
V: TRBV18; D: NA; J: TRBJ2-3; size: NA; CDR3: CASSPPGLRTDTQYF; DNA: TGTGCCAGCTCACCACCTGGGCTTCGCACAGATACGCAGTATTTT
V: TRBV6-1; D: NA; J: TRBJ2-2; size: NA; CDR3: CASSVGDLTGELFF; DNA: TGTGCCAGCAGTGTAGGGGATCTAACCGGGGAGCTGTTTTTT
V: TRBV29-1; D: TRBD2; J: TRBJ2-2; size: NA; CDR3: CSVQKGPSGGNTGELFF; DNA: TGCAGCGTCCAAAAGGGGCCTAGCGGGGGTAACACCGGGGAGCTGTTTTTT
V: TRBV29-1; D: NA; J: TRBJ2-7; size: NA; CDR3: CSFTGTFTYEQYF; DNA: TGCAGCTTCACCGGGACCTTCACCTACGAGCAGTACTTC
V: TRBV29-1; D: TRBD2; J: TRBJ2-1; size: NA; CDR3: CSVPSHPTSGSRRWSYNEQFF; DNA: TGCAGCGTTCCGTCCCACCCGACTAGCGGGAGTCGGCGATGGTCCTACAATGAGCAGTTCTTC
V: TRBV7-9; D: NA; J: TRBJ1-1; size: NA; CDR3: CASSLRSRDEAFF; DNA: TGTGCCAGCAGCTTAAGATCCAGGGATGAAGCTTTCTTT
V: TRBV5-6; D: NA; J: TRBJ1-3; size: NA; CDR3: CASSPRFSWTEIENTIYF; DNA: TGTGCCAGCAGCCCCCGGTTCAGCTGGACAGAAATTGAAAACACCATATATTTT
V: TRBV23-1; D: NA; J: TRBJ2-3; size: NA; CDR3: CASNERSDTQYF; DNA: TGCGCCAGCAATGAGCGGTCAGATACGCAGTATTTT
V: TRBV7-6; D: TRBD1; J: TRBJ1-4; size: NA; CDR3: CASSQRGQDEKLFF; DNA: TGTGCCAGCAGCCAACGGGGACAGGATGAAAAACTGTTTTTT
V: TRBV7-9; D: NA; J: TRBJ1-1; size: NA; CDR3: CASSLGGSEAFF; DNA: TGTGCCAGCAGCTTAGGCGGGAGTGAAGCTTTCTTT
V: TRBV10-2; D: NA; J: TRBJ2-7; size: NA; CDR3: CASSGAETHEQYF; DNA: TGCGCCAGCAGTGGGGCGGAAACCCACGAGCAGTACTTC
V: TRBV7-9; D: NA; J: TRBJ2-1; size: NA; CDR3: CASSLWASAEQFF; DNA: TGTGCCAGCAGCTTATGGGCTAGCGCTGAGCAGTTCTTC
V: TRBV27; D: NA; J: TRBJ2-7; size: NA; CDR3: CASMRASSYEQYF; DNA: TGTGCCAGCATGAGGGCTAGCTCCTACGAGCAGTACTTC
V: TRBV5-5; D: NA; J: TRBJ2-1; size: NA; CDR3: CASSPSRGDKYNEQFF; DNA: TGTGCCAGCAGCCCCAGTCGGGGGGACAAATACAATGAGCAGTTCTTC
V: TRBV27; D: TRBD2; J: TRBJ2-1; size: NA; CDR3: CASSSSGSNDEQFF; DNA: TGTGCCAGCAGTTCAAGCGGGAGTAACGATGAGCAGTTCTTC
V: TRBV12-2; D: NA; J: TRBJ2-1; size: NA; CDR3: CASRLGRLAGRVYDEQFF; DNA: TGTGCAAGTCGCTTAGGAAGACTAGCGGGAAGGGTATACGATGAGCAGTTCTTC
V: TRBV19; D: NA; J: TRBJ1-2; size: NA; CDR3: CASTIGDGIYGYTF; DNA: TGTGCCAGTACCATAGGGGACGGAATCTATGGCTACACCTTC
V: TRBV6-5; D: NA; J: TRBJ2-5; size: NA; CDR3: CASSGLGIEEETQYF; DNA: TGTGCCAGCAGTGGATTAGGGATAGAAGAAGAGACCCAGTACTTC
V: TRBV7-9; D: NA; J: TRBJ2-5; size: NA; CDR3: CASSAQETQYF; DNA: TGTGCCAGCAGCGCTCAGGAGACCCAGTACTTC
V: TRBV10-2; D: NA; J: TRBJ2-7; size: once; CDR3: CASSESKASSYEQYF; DNA: TGCGCCAGCAGTGAGTCGAAGGCCAGCTCCTACGAGCAGTACTTC